This TCR beta chain was observed in a study of Ad26.COV2.S vaccination and SARS-CoV-2 variants. On the study more broadly: Donor allocation was to the COV1001 Ad26.COV2.S trial arm. Into the muscle, Ad26.COV2.S was dosed once or twice, 56 days apart.

TCRdb keeps only in-frame clones here, not all; method: immunoSEQ multiplex PCR. The sample consists of over 200,000 clones, 88% of them appearing once. Described treatment: some 19 received Ad26.COV2.S at low or high dose, single or two shots; 5 received placebo; per-sample allocation not given. It was on day 63 after the first vaccine or placebo injection that samples were taken. This Boston cohort included adults aged 18-55 years. The administered vaccine (an Ad26 vector) expressed Wuhan-strain SARS-CoV-2 spike. Germline CDR1 and CDR2: SGHNT and YYREEE (reference sequence). This CDR3 contains 19 residues. The V end lost 3 bases, the J end lost 1 base, and 25 bases lay between the germline ends. This clone came up once.

The sequencing here drew on peripheral blood, taken in a trial of Ad26.COV2.S vaccine versus placebo. The sequence came from a person aged 18 to 59 who received the Ad26.COV2.S COVID-19 vaccine or a placebo. The chain has TRBV5-4 and TRBJ2-5, with a possible D match to TRBD2 (6 bases). In DNA form, the CDR3 reads TGTGCCAGCAGCTCCGGGGGTGGGAATCAGGGTGGTTTCCAAGAGACCCAGTACTTC. It is translated as CASSSGGGNQGGFQETQYF. The entire variable domain, with the rest obtained from reference TRBV5-4 and TRBJ2-5, is as follows: ETGVTQSPTHLIKTRGQQVTLRCSSQSGHNTVSWYQQALGQGPQFIFQYYREEENGRGNFPPRFSGLQFPNYSSELNVNALELDDSALYLCASSSGGGNQGGFQETQYFGPGTRLLVL.